This T cell receptor beta chain was sequenced in a study of CD8 T cells in ankylosing spondylitis. TCRdb redid the calling of the 5' RACE reads with MiXCR, one entry per CDR3 protein. This sample carries approximately 500,000 distinct CDR3 sequences, 9.5% to 15% of them seen once, and the ten largest clones take nearly 7%. Study-wide points: Made up of 7 to 9 highly homologous variants, a TCR beta motif appeared characteristic of ankylosing spondylitis blood. From matched ankylosing spondylitis synovial fluid, disease-linked clones were reportedly recovered at significantly enriched levels. CD8+ cells made up the disease-linked clones, which were relatively rare in peripheral blood.

This CDR3 comprises 15 residues. Germline CDR1 and CDR2: LGHNA and YNFKEQ. J was trimmed by 7 bases and V by 7 bases; bases with no gene match: 8. This clonotype occurred many times. Its antigen is still unknown. The receptor was isolated from a male donor with ankylosing spondylitis. Sequenced material: blood, either unsorted or a sorted T cell fraction (not recorded which). This rearrangement joins TRBV4-2 to TRBJ1-6, with 9 nucleotides matching TRBD1. CDR3 in amino acids: CASTRDRAENSPLHF. CDR3 DNA: TGTGCCAGCACCCGGGACAGGGCTGAAAATTCACCCCTCCACTTT.